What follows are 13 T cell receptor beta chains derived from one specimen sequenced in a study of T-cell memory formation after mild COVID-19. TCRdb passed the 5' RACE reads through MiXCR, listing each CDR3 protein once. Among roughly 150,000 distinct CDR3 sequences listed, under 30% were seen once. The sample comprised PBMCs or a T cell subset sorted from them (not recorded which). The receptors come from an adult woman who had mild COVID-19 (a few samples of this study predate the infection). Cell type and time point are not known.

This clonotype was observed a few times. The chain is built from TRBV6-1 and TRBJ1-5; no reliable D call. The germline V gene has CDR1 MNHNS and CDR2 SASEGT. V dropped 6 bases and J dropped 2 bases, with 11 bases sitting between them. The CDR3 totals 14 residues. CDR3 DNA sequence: TGTGCCAGCAGGTCAATGGAGGGCAATCAGCCCCAGCATTTT. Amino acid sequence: CASRSMEGNQPQHF.

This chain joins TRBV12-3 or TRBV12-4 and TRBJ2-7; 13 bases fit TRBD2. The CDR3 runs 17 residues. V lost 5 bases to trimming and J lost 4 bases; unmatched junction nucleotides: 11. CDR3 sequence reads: CASSGLAGDLLGYEQYF. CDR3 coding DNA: TGTGCCAGCAGTGGACTAGCGGGAGATCTCCTTGGGTACGAGCAGTACTTC.

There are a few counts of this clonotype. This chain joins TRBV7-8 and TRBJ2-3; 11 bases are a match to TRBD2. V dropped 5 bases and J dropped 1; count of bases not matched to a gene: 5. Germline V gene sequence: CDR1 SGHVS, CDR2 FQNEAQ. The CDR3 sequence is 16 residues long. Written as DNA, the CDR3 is TGTGCCAGCAGCCACCTGACTAGCGGGGGCACAGATACGCAGTATTTT. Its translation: CASSHLTSGGTDTQYF.

CDR3 nucleotides: TGTGCCACCAGCAGAGAGGACAGATTCGATACTGAAGCTTTCTTT. Translated, it gives CATSREDRFDTEAFF. The rearrangement uses TRBV15 and TRBJ1-1, with a weak D call TRBD1 (6 bases). V was clipped by 0 bases and J by 5 bases, with 13 bases between them. Germline assignment: CDR1 LNHNV and CDR2 YYDKDF (reference sequence). This CDR3 has 15 amino acids.

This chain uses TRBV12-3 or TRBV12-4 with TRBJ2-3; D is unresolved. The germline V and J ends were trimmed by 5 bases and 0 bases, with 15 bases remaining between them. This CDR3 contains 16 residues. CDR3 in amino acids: CASSPRPVWSTDTQYF. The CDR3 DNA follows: TGTGCCAGCAGTCCTCGACCGGTTTGGAGCACAGATACGCAGTATTTT.

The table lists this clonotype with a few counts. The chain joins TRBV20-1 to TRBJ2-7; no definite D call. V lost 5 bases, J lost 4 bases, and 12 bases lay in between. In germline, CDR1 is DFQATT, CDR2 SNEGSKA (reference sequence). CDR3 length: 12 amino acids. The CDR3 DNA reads TGCAGTGCTCCGGTCCTAGGGTACGAGCAGTACTTC. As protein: CSAPVLGYEQYF.

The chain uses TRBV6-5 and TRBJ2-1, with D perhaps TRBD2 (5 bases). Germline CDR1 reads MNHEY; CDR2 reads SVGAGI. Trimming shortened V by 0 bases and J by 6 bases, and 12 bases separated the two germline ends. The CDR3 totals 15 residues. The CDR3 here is CASSYSNRGSNEQFF. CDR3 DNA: TGTGCCAGCAGTTACTCGAACCGGGGTTCCAATGAGCAGTTCTTC.

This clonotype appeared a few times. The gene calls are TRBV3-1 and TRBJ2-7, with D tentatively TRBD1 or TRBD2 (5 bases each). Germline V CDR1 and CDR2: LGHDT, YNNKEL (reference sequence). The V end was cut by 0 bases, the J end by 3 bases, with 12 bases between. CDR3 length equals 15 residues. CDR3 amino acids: CASSQERGSYYEQYF. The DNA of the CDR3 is TGTGCCAGCAGCCAAGAGAGGGGAAGTTACTACGAGCAGTACTTC.

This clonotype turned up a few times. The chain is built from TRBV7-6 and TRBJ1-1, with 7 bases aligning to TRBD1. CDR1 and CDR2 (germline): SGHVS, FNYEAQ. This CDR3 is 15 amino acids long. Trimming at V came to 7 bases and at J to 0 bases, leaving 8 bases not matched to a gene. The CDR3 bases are TGTGCCAGCACCCTTAGAGGGGGCATGAACACTGAAGCTTTCTTT. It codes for CASTLRGGMNTEAFF.

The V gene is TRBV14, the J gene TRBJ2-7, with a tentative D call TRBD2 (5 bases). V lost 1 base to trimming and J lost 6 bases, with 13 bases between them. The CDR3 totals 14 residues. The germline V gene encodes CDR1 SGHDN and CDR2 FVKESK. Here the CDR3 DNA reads TGTGCCAGCAGCCAAGCCAGAGGGCCGTTCGAGCAGTACTTC. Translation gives CASSQARGPFEQYF.

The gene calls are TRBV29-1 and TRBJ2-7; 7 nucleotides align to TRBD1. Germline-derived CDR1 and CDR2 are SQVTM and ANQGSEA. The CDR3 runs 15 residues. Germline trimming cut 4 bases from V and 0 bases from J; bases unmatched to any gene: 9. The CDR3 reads CSVGWTGPSSYEQYF. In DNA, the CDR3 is TGCAGCGTTGGATGGACAGGACCAAGCTCCTACGAGCAGTACTTC.

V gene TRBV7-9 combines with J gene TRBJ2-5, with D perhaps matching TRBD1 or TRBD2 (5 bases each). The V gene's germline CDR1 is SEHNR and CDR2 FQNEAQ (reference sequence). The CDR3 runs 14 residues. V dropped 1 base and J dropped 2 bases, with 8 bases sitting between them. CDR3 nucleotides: TGTGCCAGCAGCTTAGTGAGGGGACAAGAGACCCAGTACTTC. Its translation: CASSLVRGQETQYF.

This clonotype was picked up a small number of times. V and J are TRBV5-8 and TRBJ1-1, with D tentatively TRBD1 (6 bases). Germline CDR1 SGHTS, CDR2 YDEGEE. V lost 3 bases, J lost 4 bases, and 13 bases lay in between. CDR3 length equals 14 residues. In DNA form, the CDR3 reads TGTGCCAGCAGCTGGGGGGGCGCAGGCACTGAAGCTTTCTTT. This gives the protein CASSWGGAGTEAFF.